This T cell receptor (beta chain) was sequenced in a study of regulatory T cells in long-lasting Graves disease. General observations from the study: The TCR repertoire of persistent Graves' patients was less diverse than that of newly diagnosed ones. Under persistent disease, TRBV28, TRBJ1-2 and TRBJ2-5 were used preferentially.

Germline CDR1 and CDR2: MNHEY and SVGEGT. The J segment lost 0 bases and the V segment lost 6 bases, leaving 8 bases of the junction unmatched. This CDR3 is 15 amino acids long. Combining iRepertoire HTBI primers with Arm-PCR of CDR3 regions, the authors built TCR beta libraries. TCRdb ran MiXCR on the multiplex PCR reads and lists one entry per CDR3 protein. Here the sample spans 500,000 to 800,000 distinct CDR3 sequences, 25% to 30% being singletons. Indicated time point: persistent/refractory GD, antithyroid drugs over 5 years with positive TRAb. PBMCs provided the RNA from which the TCR library was made. One endocrinology department in Xi'an, China, was where patients came from. From each patient, around 8.9 milliliters of peripheral blood was drawn and collected into an EDTA anticoagulant tube. With respect to this clonotype: Its antigen is as yet unknown.

The specimen was peripheral blood mononuclear cells (PBMCs), collected when the disease was refractory, from a patient treated with antithyroid drugs. The gene calls are TRBV6-2 or TRBV6-3 and TRBJ2-7; 7 bases map to TRBD1. The sequence came from a female donor with Graves disease. As DNA, the CDR3 is TGTGCCAGCAGCACAGGGGTCTCGACCTCCTACGAGCAGTACTTC. Its translation: CASSTGVSTSYEQYF.